This TCR beta chain was sequenced for a study of regulatory T cells in long-lasting Graves disease. The time point here: newly diagnosed GD, antithyroid drugs for less than 3 months. PBMC RNA served as the TCR library source. Around 9 milliliters of peripheral blood were drawn into EDTA tubes. This clonotype was seen a handful of times. In germline, CDR1 is SGHVS, CDR2 FNYEAQ. J was trimmed by 2 bases and V by 3 bases; bases with no gene match: 21. The CDR3 extends over 20 amino acids. The authors built TCR beta libraries using iRepertoire HTBI primers and Arm-PCR of CDR3 regions. Using its own MiXCR run on the multiplex PCR reads, TCRdb lists one record per CDR3 protein. The table shows a few hundred thousand distinct CDR3 sequences, with around 13% occurring only once. These data were also filed under a second study, of T cells in Graves' hyperthyroidism and ophthalmopathy. Per that study: Patients having uncontrolled infection, another autoimmune disease, pregnancy or lactation were not included. First-round RT-PCR targeting the TCR CDR3 was performed with the HTBI primer set.

J is TRBJ2-5 and V is TRBV7-6; 7 nucleotides agree with TRBD2. The TCR comes from a woman aged 50 to 65 with Graves disease. The specimen comprised peripheral blood mononuclear cells (PBMCs), sampled at new diagnosis, from a patient treated with antithyroid drugs. In nucleotides, the CDR3 is TGTGCCAGCAGCTTCCGCCATTTGGGGGGGATGGGCTTGAAGCAAGAGACCCAGTACTTC. It specifies CASSFRHLGGMGLKQETQYF. Full variable domain (missing parts from reference TRBV7-6 and TRBJ2-5): GAGVSQSPRYKVTKRGQDVALRCDPISGHVSLYWYRQALGQGPEFLTYFNYEAQQDKSGLPNDRFSAERPEGSISTLTIQRTEQRDSAMYRCASSFRHLGGMGLKQETQYFGPGTRLLVL.